This T cell receptor beta chain was retrieved from a study of identical twins. Template switching added a universal primer site, and cDNA bore unique molecular identifiers. TCRdb itself ran the 5' RACE reads through MiXCR, one entry per CDR3 protein. Here the sample spans about 220,000 distinct CDR3 sequences, about 7.5% being singletons. This clonotype was seen a few times. Its antigen remains unknown. V shed 4 bases, J shed 0 bases, and the junction held 7 bases outside the gene matches. The CDR3 spans 17 residues. CDR1 KGHDR and CDR2 SFDVKD come from the germline V gene. Study-level points and caveats: For monozygotic twins, models underestimated out-of-frame TCR alpha sharing.

The data also belong to a second study, concerning yellow fever vaccine responses in identical twins.

The receptor was derived from a woman under 30 in good health. The chain uses TRBV24-1 and TRBJ2-3; the match to TRBD1 covers 9 bases. The sequencing input was memory (CD45RO+) T cells sorted from blood. CDR3 nucleotides: TGTGCCACCAGTGAAACCGGGACAGGGCCTAGCACAGATACGCAGTATTTT. Translation: CATSETGTGPSTDTQYF.